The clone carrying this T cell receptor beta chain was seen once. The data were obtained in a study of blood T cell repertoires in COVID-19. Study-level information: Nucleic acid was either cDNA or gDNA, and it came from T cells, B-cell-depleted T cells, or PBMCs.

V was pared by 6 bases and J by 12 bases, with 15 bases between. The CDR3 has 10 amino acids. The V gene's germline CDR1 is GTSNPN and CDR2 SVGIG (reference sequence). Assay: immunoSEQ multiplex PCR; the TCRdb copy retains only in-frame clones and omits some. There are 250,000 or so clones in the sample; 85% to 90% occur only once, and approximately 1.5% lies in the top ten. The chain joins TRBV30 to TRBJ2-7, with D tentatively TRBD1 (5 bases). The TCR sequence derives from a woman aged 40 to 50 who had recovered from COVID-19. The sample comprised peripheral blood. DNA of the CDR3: TGTGCCTGCCGGTCCGGCAGGGTGTACTTC. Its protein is CACRSGRVYF.